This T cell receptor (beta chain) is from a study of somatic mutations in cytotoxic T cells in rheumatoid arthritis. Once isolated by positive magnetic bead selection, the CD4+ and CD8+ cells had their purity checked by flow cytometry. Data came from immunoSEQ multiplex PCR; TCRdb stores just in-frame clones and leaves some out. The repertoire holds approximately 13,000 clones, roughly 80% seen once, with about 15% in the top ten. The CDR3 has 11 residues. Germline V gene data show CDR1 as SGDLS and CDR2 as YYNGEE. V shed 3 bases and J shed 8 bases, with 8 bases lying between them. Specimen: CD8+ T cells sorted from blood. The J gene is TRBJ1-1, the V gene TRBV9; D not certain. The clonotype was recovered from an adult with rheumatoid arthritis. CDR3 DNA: TGTGCCAGCAGCGACGGGAACGAAGCTTTCTTT. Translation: CASSDGNEAFF.